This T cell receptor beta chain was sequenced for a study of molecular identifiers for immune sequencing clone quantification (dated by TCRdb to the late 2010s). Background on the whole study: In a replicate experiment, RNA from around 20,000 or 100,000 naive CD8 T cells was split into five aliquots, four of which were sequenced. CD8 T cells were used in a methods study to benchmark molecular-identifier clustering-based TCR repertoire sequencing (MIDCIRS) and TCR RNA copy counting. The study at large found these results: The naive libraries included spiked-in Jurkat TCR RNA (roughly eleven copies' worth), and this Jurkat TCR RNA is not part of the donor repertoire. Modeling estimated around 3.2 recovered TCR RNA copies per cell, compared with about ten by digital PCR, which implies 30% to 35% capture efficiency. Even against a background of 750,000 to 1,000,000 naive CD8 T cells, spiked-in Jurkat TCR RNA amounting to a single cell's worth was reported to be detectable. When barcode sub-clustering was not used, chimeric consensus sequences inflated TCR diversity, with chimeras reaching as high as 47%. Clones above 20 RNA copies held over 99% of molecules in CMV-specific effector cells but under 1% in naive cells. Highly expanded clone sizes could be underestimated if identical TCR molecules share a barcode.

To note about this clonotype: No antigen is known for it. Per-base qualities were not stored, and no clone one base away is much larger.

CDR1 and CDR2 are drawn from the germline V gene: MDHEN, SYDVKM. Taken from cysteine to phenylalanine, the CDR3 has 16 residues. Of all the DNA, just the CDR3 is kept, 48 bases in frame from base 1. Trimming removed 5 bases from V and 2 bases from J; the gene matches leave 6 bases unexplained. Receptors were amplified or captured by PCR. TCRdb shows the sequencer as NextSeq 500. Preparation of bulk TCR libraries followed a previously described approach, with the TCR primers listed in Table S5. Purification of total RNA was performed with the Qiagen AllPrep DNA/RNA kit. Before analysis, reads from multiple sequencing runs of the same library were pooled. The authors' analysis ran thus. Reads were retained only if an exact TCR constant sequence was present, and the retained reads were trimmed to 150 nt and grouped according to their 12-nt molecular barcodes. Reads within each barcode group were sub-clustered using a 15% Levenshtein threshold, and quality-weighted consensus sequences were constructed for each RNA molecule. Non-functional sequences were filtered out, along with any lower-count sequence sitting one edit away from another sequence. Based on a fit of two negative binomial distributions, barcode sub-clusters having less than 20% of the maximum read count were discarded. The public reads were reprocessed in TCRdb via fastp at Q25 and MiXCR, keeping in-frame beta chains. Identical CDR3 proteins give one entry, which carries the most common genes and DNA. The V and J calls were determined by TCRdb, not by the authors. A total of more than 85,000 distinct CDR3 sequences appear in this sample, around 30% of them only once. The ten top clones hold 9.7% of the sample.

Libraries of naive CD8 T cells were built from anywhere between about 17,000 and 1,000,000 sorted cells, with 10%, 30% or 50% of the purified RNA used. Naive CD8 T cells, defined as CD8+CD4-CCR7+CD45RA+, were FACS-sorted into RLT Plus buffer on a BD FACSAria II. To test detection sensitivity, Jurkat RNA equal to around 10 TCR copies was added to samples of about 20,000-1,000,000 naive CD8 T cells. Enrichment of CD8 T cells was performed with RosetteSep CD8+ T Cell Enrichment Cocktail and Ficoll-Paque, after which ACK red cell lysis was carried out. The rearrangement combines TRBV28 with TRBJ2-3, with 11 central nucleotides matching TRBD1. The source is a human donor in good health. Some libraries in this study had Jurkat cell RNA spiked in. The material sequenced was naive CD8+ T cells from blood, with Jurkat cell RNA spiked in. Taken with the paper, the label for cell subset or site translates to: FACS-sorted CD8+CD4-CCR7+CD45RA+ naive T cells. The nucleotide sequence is TGTGCCAGCAGTGCTTTCGGACAGGGGGCCACAGATACGCAGTATTTT. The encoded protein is CASSAFGQGATDTQYF.